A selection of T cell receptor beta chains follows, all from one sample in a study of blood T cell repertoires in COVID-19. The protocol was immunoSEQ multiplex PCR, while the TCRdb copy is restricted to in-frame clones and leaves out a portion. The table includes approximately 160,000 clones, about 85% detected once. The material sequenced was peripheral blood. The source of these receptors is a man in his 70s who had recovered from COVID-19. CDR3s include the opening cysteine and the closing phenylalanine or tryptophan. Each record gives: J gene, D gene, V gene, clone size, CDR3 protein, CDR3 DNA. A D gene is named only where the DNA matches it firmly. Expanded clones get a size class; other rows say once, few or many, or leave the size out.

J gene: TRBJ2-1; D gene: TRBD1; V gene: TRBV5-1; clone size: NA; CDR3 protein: CASSFRGTGGSEQFF; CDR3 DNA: TGCGCCAGCAGCTTTCGTGGGACAGGGGGCAGTGAGCAGTTCTTC
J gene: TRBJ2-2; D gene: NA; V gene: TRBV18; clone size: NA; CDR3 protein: CASSPGENTGELFF; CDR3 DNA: TGTGCCAGCTCACCCGGGGAGAACACCGGGGAGCTGTTTTTT
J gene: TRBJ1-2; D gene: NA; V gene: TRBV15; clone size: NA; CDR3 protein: CATSRDISDDSYGYTF; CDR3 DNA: TGTGCCACCAGCAGAGATATTTCGGATGACAGTTATGGCTACACCTTC
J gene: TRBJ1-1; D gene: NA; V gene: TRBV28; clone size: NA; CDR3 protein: CASSGSWRPEEAFF; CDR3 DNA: TGTGCCAGCAGTGGGTCTTGGCGACCGGAGGAAGCTTTCTTT
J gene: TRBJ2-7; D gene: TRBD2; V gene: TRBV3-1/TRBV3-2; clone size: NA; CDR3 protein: CASSQGEGLGEQYF; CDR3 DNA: TGTGCCAGCAGCCAAGGGGAGGGGCTCGGCGAGCAGTACTTC
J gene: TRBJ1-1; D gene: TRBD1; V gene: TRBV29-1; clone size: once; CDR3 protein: CSVDQGARAKGAFF; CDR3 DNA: TGCAGCGTTGATCAGGGGGCGCGTGCGAAGGGAGCTTTCTTT
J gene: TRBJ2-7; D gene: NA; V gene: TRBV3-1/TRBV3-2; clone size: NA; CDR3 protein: CASSQDAASFSYEQYF; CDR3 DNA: TGTGCCAGCAGCCAAGATGCGGCCAGCTTCTCCTACGAGCAGTACTTC
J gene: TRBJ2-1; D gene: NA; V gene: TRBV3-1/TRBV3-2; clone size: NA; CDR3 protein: CASSSLPGVFAESYNEQFF; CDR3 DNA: TGTGCCAGCTCCTCCCTACCTGGTGTCTTTGCGGAGAGCTACAATGAGCAGTTCTTC
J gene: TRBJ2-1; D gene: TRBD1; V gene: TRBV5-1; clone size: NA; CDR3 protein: CASSSGTGVYNEQFF; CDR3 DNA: TGCGCCAGCAGCTCCGGGACAGGAGTCTACAATGAGCAGTTCTTC
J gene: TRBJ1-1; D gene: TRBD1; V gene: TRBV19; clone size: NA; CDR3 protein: CAVSYGTVNTEAFF; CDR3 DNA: TGTGCCGTATCGTATGGGACAGTGAACACTGAAGCTTTCTTT
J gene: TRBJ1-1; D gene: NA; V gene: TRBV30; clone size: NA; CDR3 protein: CAWSVLSGATEAFF; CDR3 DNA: TGTGCCTGGAGTGTACTTTCAGGGGCCACTGAAGCTTTCTTT
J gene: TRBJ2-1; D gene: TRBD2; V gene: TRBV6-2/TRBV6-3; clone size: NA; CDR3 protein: CASSRPLAGGPENEQFF; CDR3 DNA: TGTGCCAGCAGCCGCCCACTAGCGGGAGGGCCTGAAAATGAGCAGTTCTTC
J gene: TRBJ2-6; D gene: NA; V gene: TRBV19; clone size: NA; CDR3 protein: CASSNGVTSSGANVLTF; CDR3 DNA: TGTGCCAGTAGTAATGGTGTAACGAGCTCTGGGGCCAACGTCCTGACTTTC
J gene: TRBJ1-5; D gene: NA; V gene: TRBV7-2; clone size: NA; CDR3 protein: CASSSSSFAGSNQPQHF; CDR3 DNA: TGTGCCAGCAGCTCTTCCTCCTTTGCCGGGAGCAATCAGCCCCAGCATTTT
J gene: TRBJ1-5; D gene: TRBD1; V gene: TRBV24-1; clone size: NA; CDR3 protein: CATGTGMGQPQHF; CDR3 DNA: TGTGCCACCGGGACAGGGATGGGTCAGCCCCAGCATTTT
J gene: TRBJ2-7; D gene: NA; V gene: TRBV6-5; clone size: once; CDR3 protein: CASTLSQDRTYEQYF; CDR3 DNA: TGTGCCAGCACCCTATCTCAGGACAGAACCTACGAGCAGTACTTC
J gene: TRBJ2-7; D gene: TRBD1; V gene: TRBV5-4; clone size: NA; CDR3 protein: CASRSRDRDYEQYF; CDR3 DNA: TGTGCCAGCAGGTCCCGGGACAGGGATTACGAGCAGTACTTC
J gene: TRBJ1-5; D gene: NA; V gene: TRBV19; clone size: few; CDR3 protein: CASSFQDSNQPQHF; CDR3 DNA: TGTGCCAGTAGTTTCCAGGATAGCAATCAGCCCCAGCATTTT
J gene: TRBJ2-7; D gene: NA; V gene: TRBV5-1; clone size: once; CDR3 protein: CASSFWDTLGEQYF; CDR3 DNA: TGCGCCAGCAGCTTTTGGGACACCCTCGGCGAGCAGTACTTC
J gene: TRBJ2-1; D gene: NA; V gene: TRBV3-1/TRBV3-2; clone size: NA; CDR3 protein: CASSQVNNEQFF; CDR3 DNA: TGTGCCAGCAGCCAAGTAAACAATGAGCAGTTCTTC
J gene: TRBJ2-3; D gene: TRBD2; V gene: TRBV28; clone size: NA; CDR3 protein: CASSFTSGSTDTQYF; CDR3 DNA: TGTGCCAGCAGTTTTACTAGCGGGAGCACAGATACGCAGTATTTT
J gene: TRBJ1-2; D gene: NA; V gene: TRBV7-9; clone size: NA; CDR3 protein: CASSSGYRDGGYGYTF; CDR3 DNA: TGTGCCAGCAGCTCGGGATACCGGGACGGGGGCTATGGCTACACCTTC
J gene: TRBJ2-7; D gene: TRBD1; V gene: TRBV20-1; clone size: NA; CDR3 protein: CSASEEYRGFHEQYF; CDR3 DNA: TGCAGTGCTAGTGAGGAGTACAGGGGGTTCCACGAGCAGTACTTC
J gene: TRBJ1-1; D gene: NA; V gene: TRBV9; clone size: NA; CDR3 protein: CASSVRGQGTEAFF; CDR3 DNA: TGTGCCAGCAGCGTAAGGGGTCAGGGCACTGAAGCTTTCTTT
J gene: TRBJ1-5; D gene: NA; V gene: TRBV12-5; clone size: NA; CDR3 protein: CASGFGGANQPQHF; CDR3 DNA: TGTGCTAGTGGTTTTGGGGGGGCAAATCAGCCCCAGCATTTT
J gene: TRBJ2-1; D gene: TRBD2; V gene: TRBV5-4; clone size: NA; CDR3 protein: CASSSASGSHGTEQFF; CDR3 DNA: TGTGCCAGCAGCAGTGCTAGCGGGAGTCACGGGACTGAGCAGTTCTTC
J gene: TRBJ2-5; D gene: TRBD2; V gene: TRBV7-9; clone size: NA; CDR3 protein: CASSLELAVQETQYF; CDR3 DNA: TGTGCCAGCAGCTTAGAACTAGCGGTCCAAGAGACCCAGTACTTC
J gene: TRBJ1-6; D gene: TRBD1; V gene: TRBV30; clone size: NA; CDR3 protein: CAWMTGDNSPLHF; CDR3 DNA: TGTGCCTGGATGACAGGGGATAATTCACCCCTCCACTTT
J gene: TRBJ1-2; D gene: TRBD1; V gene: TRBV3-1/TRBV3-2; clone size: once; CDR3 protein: CASSQSWVLQGNFGYTF; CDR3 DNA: TGTGCCAGCAGCCAAAGTTGGGTCTTACAGGGGAATTTTGGCTACACCTTC
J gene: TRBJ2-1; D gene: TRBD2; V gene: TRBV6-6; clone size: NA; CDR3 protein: CASSPGLAGGSTYNEQFF; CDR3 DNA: TGTGCCAGCAGTCCGGGACTAGCGGGAGGTTCCACCTACAATGAGCAGTTCTTC
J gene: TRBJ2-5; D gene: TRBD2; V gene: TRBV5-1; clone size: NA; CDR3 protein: CASSFGTSEETQYF; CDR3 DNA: TGCGCCAGCAGCTTCGGGACTAGCGAAGAGACCCAGTACTTC
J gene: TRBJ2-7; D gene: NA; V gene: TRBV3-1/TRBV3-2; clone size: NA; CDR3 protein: CASRLGESYEQYF; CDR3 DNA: TGTGCCAGCAGACTGGGCGAATCCTACGAGCAGTACTTC
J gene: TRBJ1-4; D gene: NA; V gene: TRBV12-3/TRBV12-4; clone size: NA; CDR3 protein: CASSSSGDEKLFF; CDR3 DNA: TGTGCCAGCAGTTCCTCCGGGGATGAAAAACTGTTTTTT
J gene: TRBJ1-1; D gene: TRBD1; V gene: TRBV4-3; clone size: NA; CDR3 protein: CASSQDLDRVNTEAFF; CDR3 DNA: TGCGCCAGCAGCCAGGACCTAGACAGGGTGAACACTGAAGCTTTCTTT
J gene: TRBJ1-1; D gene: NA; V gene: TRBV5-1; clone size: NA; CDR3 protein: CASSLGTPSAEAFF; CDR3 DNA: TGCGCCAGCAGCTTGGGCACTCCTTCGGCTGAAGCTTTCTTT
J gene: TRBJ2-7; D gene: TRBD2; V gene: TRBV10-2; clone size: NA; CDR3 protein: CASSVAGGAVWEQYF; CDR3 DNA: TGCGCCAGCAGTGTGGCGGGAGGAGCGGTCTGGGAGCAGTACTTC
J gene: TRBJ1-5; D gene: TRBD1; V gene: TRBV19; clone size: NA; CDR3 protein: CASSTDDRGHQVNQPQHF; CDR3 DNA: TGTGCCAGTAGTACCGACGACAGGGGCCATCAAGTCAATCAGCCCCAGCATTTT
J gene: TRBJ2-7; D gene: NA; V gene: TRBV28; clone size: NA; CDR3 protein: CASSLGQQNSYEQYF; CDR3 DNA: TGTGCCAGCAGTTTAGGGCAGCAAAACTCCTACGAGCAGTACTTC
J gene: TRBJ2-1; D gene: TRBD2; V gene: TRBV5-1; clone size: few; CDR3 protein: CASSDGELAGVQEQFF; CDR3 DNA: TGCGCCAGCAGCGATGGCGAACTAGCGGGAGTACAGGAGCAGTTCTTC